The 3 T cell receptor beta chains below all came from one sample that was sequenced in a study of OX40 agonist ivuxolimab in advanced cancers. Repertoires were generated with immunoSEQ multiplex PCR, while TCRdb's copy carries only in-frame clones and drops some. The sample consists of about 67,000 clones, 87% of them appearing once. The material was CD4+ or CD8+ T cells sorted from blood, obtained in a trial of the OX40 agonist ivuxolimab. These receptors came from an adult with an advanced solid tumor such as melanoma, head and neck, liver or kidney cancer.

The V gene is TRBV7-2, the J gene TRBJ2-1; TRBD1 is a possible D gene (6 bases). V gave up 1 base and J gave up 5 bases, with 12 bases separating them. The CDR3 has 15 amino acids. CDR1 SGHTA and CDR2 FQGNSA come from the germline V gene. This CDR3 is CASSLGAGAHNEQFF. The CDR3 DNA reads TGTGCCAGCAGCTTAGGGGCAGGGGCCCACAATGAGCAGTTCTTC.

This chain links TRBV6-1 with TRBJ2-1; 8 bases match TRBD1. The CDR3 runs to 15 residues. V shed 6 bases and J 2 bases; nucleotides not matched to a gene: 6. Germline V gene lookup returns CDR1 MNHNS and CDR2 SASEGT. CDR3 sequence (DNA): TGTGCCAGCAGGATACAGGGGGACCCCTACAATGAGCAGTTCTTC. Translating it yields CASRIQGDPYNEQFF.

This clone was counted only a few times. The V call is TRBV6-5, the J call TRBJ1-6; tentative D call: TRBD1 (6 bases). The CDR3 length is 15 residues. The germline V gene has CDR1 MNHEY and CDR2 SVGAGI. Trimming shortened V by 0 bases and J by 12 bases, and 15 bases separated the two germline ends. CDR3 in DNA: TGTGCCAGCAGTTACTCCCTGGACAGCTTAGGACCCCTCCACTTT. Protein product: CASSYSLDSLGPLHF.